These T cell receptor beta chains were read from a single sample in a study of OX40 agonist ivuxolimab in advanced cancers. Profiled with immunoSEQ multiplex PCR; TCRdb holds only in-frame clones, not every one. The table lists tens of thousands of clones, around 88% of them singletons. Source: CD4+ or CD8+ T cells sorted from blood, taken in a trial of the OX40 agonist ivuxolimab. All receptors derive from an adult with an advanced solid tumor such as melanoma, head and neck, liver or kidney cancer. Both conserved end residues are part of each CDR3. The D gene is left open where the match is weak. Clone size is shown for a subset of rows, as once, few, many or a class of expanded clone.

j_call: TRBJ2-1; d_call: NA; clone_size: NA; v_call: TRBV29-1; cdr3_length: 12; cdr3_nt: TGCAGCGTTTTTTACAGATACAATGAGCAGTTCTTC; cdr3_aa: CSVFYRYNEQFF
j_call: TRBJ2-7; d_call: NA; clone_size: NA; v_call: TRBV19; cdr3_length: 13; cdr3_nt: TGTGCCAGTAGTATCGGGGGAGGCTACGAGCAGTACTTC; cdr3_aa: CASSIGGGYEQYF
j_call: TRBJ2-2; d_call: NA; clone_size: NA; v_call: TRBV9; cdr3_length: 18; cdr3_nt: TGTGCCAGCAGCGGATCCCAGGGGAGGGGGTCCAACACCGGGGAGCTGTTTTTT; cdr3_aa: CASSGSQGRGSNTGELFF
j_call: TRBJ1-4; d_call: NA; clone_size: NA; v_call: TRBV18; cdr3_length: 12; cdr3_nt: TGTGCCAGCTCACCGGGCTCGGAAAAACTGTTTTTT; cdr3_aa: CASSPGSEKLFF
j_call: TRBJ2-1; d_call: NA; clone_size: NA; v_call: TRBV28; cdr3_length: 15; cdr3_nt: TGTGCCAGCAGTTTCTCGCACCAAGGGAGAAGAAAGCAGTTCTTC; cdr3_aa: CASSFSHQGRRKQFF
j_call: TRBJ1-1; d_call: TRBD1; clone_size: NA; v_call: TRBV30; cdr3_length: 14; cdr3_nt: TGTGCCTGGAGGACTAAGACAGGGAGATCTGAAGCTTTCTTT; cdr3_aa: CAWRTKTGRSEAFF
j_call: TRBJ2-2; d_call: NA; clone_size: NA; v_call: TRBV4-1; cdr3_length: 15; cdr3_nt: TGCGCCAGCAGCCAAGGAGAAGGGAACACCGGGGAGCTGTTTTTT; cdr3_aa: CASSQGEGNTGELFF
j_call: TRBJ1-1; d_call: NA; clone_size: NA; v_call: TRBV18; cdr3_length: 15; cdr3_nt: TGTGCCAGCTCACTTGGCAGCCCCATGAACACTGAAGCTTTCTTT; cdr3_aa: CASSLGSPMNTEAFF
j_call: TRBJ2-5; d_call: NA; clone_size: NA; v_call: TRBV19; cdr3_length: 17; cdr3_nt: TGTGCCAGTAGTAAAAATCCCCCGGACACCTATCAAGAGACCCAGTACTTC; cdr3_aa: CASSKNPPDTYQETQYF
j_call: TRBJ2-1; d_call: NA; clone_size: NA; v_call: TRBV15; cdr3_length: 15; cdr3_nt: TGTGCCACCAGCAGAGAAAAGAACAGGGCTGGTGAGCAGTTCTTC; cdr3_aa: CATSREKNRAGEQFF
j_call: TRBJ2-1; d_call: TRBD1; clone_size: NA; v_call: TRBV5-4; cdr3_length: 14; cdr3_nt: TGTGCCAGCAGCCTAAGGACAGGATACAATGAGCAGTTCTTC; cdr3_aa: CASSLRTGYNEQFF
j_call: TRBJ2-5; d_call: NA; clone_size: NA; v_call: TRBV2; cdr3_length: 13; cdr3_nt: TGTGCCAGCAGAGGGACCGCGAGTGGGGACCAGTACTTC; cdr3_aa: CASRGTASGDQYF
j_call: TRBJ2-1; d_call: TRBD2; clone_size: NA; v_call: TRBV4-1; cdr3_length: 15; cdr3_nt: TGCGCCAGCAGCCCGCCTAGCGGGAACAACAATGAGCAGTTCTTC; cdr3_aa: CASSPPSGNNNEQFF
j_call: TRBJ2-2; d_call: TRBD1; clone_size: NA; v_call: TRBV27; cdr3_length: 16; cdr3_nt: TGTGCCAGCAGTCGACAGGGGGGCACGAACACCGGGGAGCTGTTTTTT; cdr3_aa: CASSRQGGTNTGELFF
j_call: TRBJ2-1; d_call: TRBD2; clone_size: once; v_call: TRBV5-1; cdr3_length: 18; cdr3_nt: TGCGCCAGCAGACCCCGTACGACTAGCTCAGGCTCCTACAATGAGCAGTTCTTC; cdr3_aa: CASRPRTTSSGSYNEQFF
j_call: TRBJ1-5; d_call: TRBD1; clone_size: NA; v_call: TRBV27; cdr3_length: 16; cdr3_nt: TGTGCCAGCAGTTCGCACAGGGGATTTAGCAATCAGCCCCAGCATTTT; cdr3_aa: CASSSHRGFSNQPQHF
j_call: TRBJ1-2; d_call: TRBD1; clone_size: NA; v_call: TRBV29-1; cdr3_length: 13; cdr3_nt: TGCAGCGTCGCAACGGGACAGGGTGTACGCTACACCTTC; cdr3_aa: CSVATGQGVRYTF
j_call: TRBJ2-1; d_call: TRBD2; clone_size: NA; v_call: TRBV2; cdr3_length: 18; cdr3_nt: TGTGCCAGCAGACGGACTAGCGGCTCTAACACCCCCTACAATGAGCAGTTCTTC; cdr3_aa: CASRRTSGSNTPYNEQFF
j_call: TRBJ2-1; d_call: NA; clone_size: once; v_call: TRBV9; cdr3_length: 12; cdr3_nt: TGTGCCAGCAGCGTAACTAACAATGAGCAGTTCTTC; cdr3_aa: CASSVTNNEQFF
j_call: TRBJ2-7; d_call: NA; clone_size: NA; v_call: TRBV11-2; cdr3_length: 13; cdr3_nt: TGTGCCAGCAGCTTAGATTGGCTAGACTACGCGTACTTC; cdr3_aa: CASSLDWLDYAYF
j_call: TRBJ1-3; d_call: NA; clone_size: few; v_call: TRBV19; cdr3_length: 15; cdr3_nt: TGTGCCAGTAGTATCCAGACCCGATCTGGAAACACCATATATTTT; cdr3_aa: CASSIQTRSGNTIYF
j_call: TRBJ1-3; d_call: NA; clone_size: NA; v_call: TRBV9; cdr3_length: 14; cdr3_nt: TGTGCCAGCAGCGCTAGGGGAGAGCCGGAAACCATATATTTT; cdr3_aa: CASSARGEPETIYF
j_call: TRBJ2-3; d_call: NA; clone_size: NA; v_call: TRBV19; cdr3_length: 11; cdr3_nt: TGTGCCAGTAGTAACACAGATACGCAGTATTTT; cdr3_aa: CASSNTDTQYF
j_call: TRBJ1-4; d_call: NA; clone_size: NA; v_call: TRBV6-6; cdr3_length: 13; cdr3_nt: TGTGCCAGCGTCGGACAGCTTAATGAAAAACTGTTTTTT; cdr3_aa: CASVGQLNEKLFF
j_call: TRBJ2-5; d_call: NA; clone_size: once; v_call: TRBV11-1; cdr3_length: 13; cdr3_nt: TGTGCCAGCAGCTTCGGGGCGAGGGAGACCCAGTACTTC; cdr3_aa: CASSFGARETQYF
j_call: TRBJ2-7; d_call: TRBD1; clone_size: NA; v_call: TRBV7-9; cdr3_length: 15; cdr3_nt: TGTGCCAGCAGCTCGAGTAGCGACAGGGTCCACGAGCAGTACTTC; cdr3_aa: CASSSSSDRVHEQYF
j_call: TRBJ1-4; d_call: NA; clone_size: NA; v_call: TRBV25-1; cdr3_length: 14; cdr3_nt: TGTGCCAGCAGTGAAGTCAGGGCGGATGAAAAACTGTTTTTT; cdr3_aa: CASSEVRADEKLFF
j_call: TRBJ1-1; d_call: NA; clone_size: NA; v_call: TRBV9; cdr3_length: 15; cdr3_nt: TGTGCCAGCAGCGTAGTCCCAACAGGAGGGACTGAAGCTTTCTTT; cdr3_aa: CASSVVPTGGTEAFF
j_call: TRBJ1-2; d_call: TRBD1; clone_size: NA; v_call: TRBV28; cdr3_length: 15; cdr3_nt: TGTGCCAGCAGGCCGACAGGGCCTATTAACTATGGCTACACCTTC; cdr3_aa: CASRPTGPINYGYTF
j_call: TRBJ1-2; d_call: NA; clone_size: once; v_call: TRBV28; cdr3_length: 15; cdr3_nt: TGTGCCAGCAGTTCCCGGGGGGGCGCGGATTATGGCTACACCTTC; cdr3_aa: CASSSRGGADYGYTF
j_call: TRBJ2-7; d_call: NA; clone_size: NA; v_call: TRBV13; cdr3_length: 16; cdr3_nt: TGTGCCAGCACCTTCAAAGCCGGACACGGCCAGAGGGGACAGTACTTC; cdr3_aa: CASTFKAGHGQRGQYF
j_call: TRBJ2-7; d_call: TRBD2; clone_size: NA; v_call: TRBV6-6; cdr3_length: 13; cdr3_nt: TGTGCCAGCAGGAGCGGGACCAACTACGAGCAGTACTTC; cdr3_aa: CASRSGTNYEQYF
j_call: TRBJ2-6; d_call: TRBD2; clone_size: NA; v_call: TRBV28; cdr3_length: 16; cdr3_nt: TGTGCCAGCAGTTTGGGGGGGGTCCCTGGGGCCAACGTCCTGACTTTC; cdr3_aa: CASSLGGVPGANVLTF
j_call: TRBJ2-6; d_call: NA; clone_size: NA; v_call: TRBV19; cdr3_length: 19; cdr3_nt: TGTGCCAGTAGTATAGTGTCCGGGGGTGGAATCTCTGGGGCCAACGTCCTGACTTTC; cdr3_aa: CASSIVSGGGISGANVLTF